These T cell receptor beta chains were read from a single sample in a study of blood T cells in healthy people across ages. From the 5' RACE reads, TCRdb called clonotypes with MiXCR, one entry per CDR3 protein. The sample holds around 790,000 distinct CDR3 sequences, more than 40% seen once. Sequences were obtained from blood. The receptors derive from a man aged 55 to 70 in good health. The CDR3 runs from the conserved cysteine through the conserved F or W. The D gene is left open where the match is weak. The size of a clone is reported for some rows only, either as once, few or many, or as a class for expanded clones.

v_call: TRBV2
clone_size: -
j_call: TRBJ1-5
d_call: -
cdr3_nt: TGTGCCAGCAGTGCTTCGCCAGGGATGAGGAGCAATCAGCCCCAGCATTTT
cdr3_aa: CASSASPGMRSNQPQHF

v_call: TRBV20-1
clone_size: once
j_call: TRBJ2-1
d_call: -
cdr3_nt: TGCAGTGCAACCTTAGGTGGACCCTACAATGAGCAGTTCTTC
cdr3_aa: CSATLGGPYNEQFF

v_call: TRBV4-1
clone_size: once
j_call: TRBJ2-1
d_call: -
cdr3_nt: TGCGCCAGCAGCCCTCGGACTCTCACTGAGCAGTTCTTC
cdr3_aa: CASSPRTLTEQFF

v_call: TRBV20-1
clone_size: -
j_call: TRBJ2-1
d_call: TRBD2
cdr3_nt: TGCAGTGCTAGGTTTTTAGCGGGGGACAATGAGCAGTTCTTC
cdr3_aa: CSARFLAGDNEQFF

v_call: TRBV15
clone_size: few
j_call: TRBJ2-1
d_call: TRBD1
cdr3_nt: TGTGCCACCAGCAGAGGACAGGGGGCTTACAATGAGCAGTTCTTC
cdr3_aa: CATSRGQGAYNEQFF

v_call: TRBV5-1
clone_size: -
j_call: TRBJ1-6
d_call: TRBD1
cdr3_nt: TGCGCCAGCAGCCCCGGGACAGGGGAAAATTCACCCCTCCACTTT
cdr3_aa: CASSPGTGENSPLHF

v_call: TRBV27
clone_size: -
j_call: TRBJ2-1
d_call: -
cdr3_nt: TGTGCCAGCAGACTTAGATCGGGGATTCGCAATGAGCAGTTCTTC
cdr3_aa: CASRLRSGIRNEQFF

v_call: TRBV27
clone_size: many
j_call: TRBJ2-5
d_call: -
cdr3_nt: TGTGCCAGCAGTGCCGAACCCGGGGGCCAAGAGACCCAGTACTTC
cdr3_aa: CASSAEPGGQETQYF

v_call: TRBV11-2
clone_size: -
j_call: TRBJ2-1
d_call: TRBD2
cdr3_nt: TGTGCCAGCAGCGCCAGACTAGCGGGGGGGAAGCACAATGAGCAGTTCTTC
cdr3_aa: CASSARLAGGKHNEQFF

v_call: TRBV2
clone_size: -
j_call: TRBJ1-6
d_call: -
cdr3_nt: TGTGCCAGCAAGGGGTGGGACACCTATAATTCACCCCTCCACTTT
cdr3_aa: CASKGWDTYNSPLHF